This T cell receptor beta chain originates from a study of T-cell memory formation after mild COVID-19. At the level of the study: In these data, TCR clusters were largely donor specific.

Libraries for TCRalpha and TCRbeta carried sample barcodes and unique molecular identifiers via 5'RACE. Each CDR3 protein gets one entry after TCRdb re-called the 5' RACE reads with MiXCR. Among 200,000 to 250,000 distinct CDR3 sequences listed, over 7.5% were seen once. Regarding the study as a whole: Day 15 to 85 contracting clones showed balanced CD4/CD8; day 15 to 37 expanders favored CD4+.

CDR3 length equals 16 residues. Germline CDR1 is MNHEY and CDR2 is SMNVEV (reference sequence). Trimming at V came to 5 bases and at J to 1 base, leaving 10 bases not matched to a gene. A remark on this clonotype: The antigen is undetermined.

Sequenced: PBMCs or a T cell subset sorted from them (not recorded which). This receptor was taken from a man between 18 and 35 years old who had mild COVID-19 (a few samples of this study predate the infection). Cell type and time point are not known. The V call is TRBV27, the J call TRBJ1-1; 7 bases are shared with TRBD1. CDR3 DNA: TGTGCCAGCAGTCGACCGGGACAGACAACGAACACTGAAGCTTTCTTT. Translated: CASSRPGQTTNTEAFF.